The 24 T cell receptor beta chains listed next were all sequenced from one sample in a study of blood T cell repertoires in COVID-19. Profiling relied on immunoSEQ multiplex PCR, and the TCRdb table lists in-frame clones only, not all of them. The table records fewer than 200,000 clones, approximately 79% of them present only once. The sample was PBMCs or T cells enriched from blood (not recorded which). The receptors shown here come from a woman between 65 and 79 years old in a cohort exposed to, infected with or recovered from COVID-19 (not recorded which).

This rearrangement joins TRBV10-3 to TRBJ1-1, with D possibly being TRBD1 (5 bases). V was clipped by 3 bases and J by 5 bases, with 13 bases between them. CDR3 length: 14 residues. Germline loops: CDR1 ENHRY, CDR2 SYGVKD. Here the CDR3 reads CAISDASGGTEAFF. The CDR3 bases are TGTGCCATCAGTGATGCCTCGGGGGGGACTGAAGCTTTCTTT.

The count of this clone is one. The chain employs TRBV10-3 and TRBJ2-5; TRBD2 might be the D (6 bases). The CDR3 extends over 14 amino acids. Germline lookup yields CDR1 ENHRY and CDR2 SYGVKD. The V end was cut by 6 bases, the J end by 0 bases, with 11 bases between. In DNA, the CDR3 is TGTGCCATCAGGTCGGGGGAGAACCAAGAGACCCAGTACTTC. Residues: CAIRSGENQETQYF.

The CDR3, as DNA: TGTGCCAGCATTCCGGACAGGCTGTGGAATGAGCAGTTCTTC. It specifies CASIPDRLWNEQFF. The V and J genes are TRBV2 and TRBJ2-1; 7 bases agree with TRBD1. The CDR3 sequence is 14 residues long. V dropped 7 bases and J dropped 7; count of bases not matched to a gene: 10. From germline, CDR1 is SNHLY and CDR2 FYNNEI.

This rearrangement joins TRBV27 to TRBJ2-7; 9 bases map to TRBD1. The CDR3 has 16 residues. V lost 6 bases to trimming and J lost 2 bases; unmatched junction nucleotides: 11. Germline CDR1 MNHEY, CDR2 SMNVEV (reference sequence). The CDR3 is CASSAKGQGRTYEQYF. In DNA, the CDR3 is TGTGCCAGCAGCGCCAAAGGACAGGGGCGAACCTACGAGCAGTACTTC.

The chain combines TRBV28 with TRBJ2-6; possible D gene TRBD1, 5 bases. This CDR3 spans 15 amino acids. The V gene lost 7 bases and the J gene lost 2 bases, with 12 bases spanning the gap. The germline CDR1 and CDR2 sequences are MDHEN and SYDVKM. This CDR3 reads CASTAGSAGANVLTF. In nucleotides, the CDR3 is TGTGCCAGCACCGCAGGGTCTGCTGGGGCCAACGTCCTGACTTTC. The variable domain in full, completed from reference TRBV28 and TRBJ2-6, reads DVKVTQSSRYLVKRTGEKVFLECVQDMDHENMFWYRQDPGLGLRLIYFSYDVKMKEKGDIPEGYSVSREKKERFSLILESASTNQTSMYLCASTAGSAGANVLTFGAGSRLTVL.

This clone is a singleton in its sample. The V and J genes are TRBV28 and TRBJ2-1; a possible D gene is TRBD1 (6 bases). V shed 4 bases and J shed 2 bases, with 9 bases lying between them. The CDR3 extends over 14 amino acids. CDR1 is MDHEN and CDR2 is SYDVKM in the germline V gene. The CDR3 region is CASSYGGPYNEQFF. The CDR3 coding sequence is TGTGCCAGCAGTTATGGGGGCCCCTACAATGAGCAGTTCTTC.

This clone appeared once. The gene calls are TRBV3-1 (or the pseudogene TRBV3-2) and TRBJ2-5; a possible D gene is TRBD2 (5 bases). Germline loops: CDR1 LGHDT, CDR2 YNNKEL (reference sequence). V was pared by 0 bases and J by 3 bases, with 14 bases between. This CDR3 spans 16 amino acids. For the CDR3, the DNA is TGTGCCAGCAGCCAAGAATCTGGACTGGAGGAAGAGACCCAGTACTTC. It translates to CASSQESGLEEETQYF.

The CDR3 bases are TGTGCCAGCAGCCGTTTACAGGGGGACACTGAAGCTTTCTTT. Its protein is CASSRLQGDTEAFF. The V gene is TRBV3-1 (or the pseudogene TRBV3-2), the J gene TRBJ1-1; 8 bases are a match to TRBD1. The germline V gene has CDR1 LGHDT and CDR2 YNNKEL (reference sequence). This CDR3 spans 14 amino acids. V trimming: 4 bases; J trimming: 3 bases; junction bases outside the gene matches: 4.

CDR3 amino acids: CASSSSKRGDEQYF. In DNA, the CDR3 is TGTGCCAGCAGTTCATCCAAGCGGGGGGACGAGCAGTACTTC. V gene TRBV25-1 combines with J gene TRBJ2-7, with 9 bases aligning to TRBD2. CDR3 length equals 14 residues. The V gene's germline CDR1 is MGHDK and CDR2 SYGVNS. V was clipped by 5 bases and J by 5 bases; unmatched bases: 7.

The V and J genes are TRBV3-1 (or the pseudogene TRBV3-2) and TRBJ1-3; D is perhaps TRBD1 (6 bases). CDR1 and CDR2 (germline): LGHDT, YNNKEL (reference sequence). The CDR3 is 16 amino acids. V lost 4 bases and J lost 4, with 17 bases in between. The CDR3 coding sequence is TGTGCCAGCAGCCCCACCCCAACAGGGATAGGAAACACCATATATTTT. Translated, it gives CASSPTPTGIGNTIYF.

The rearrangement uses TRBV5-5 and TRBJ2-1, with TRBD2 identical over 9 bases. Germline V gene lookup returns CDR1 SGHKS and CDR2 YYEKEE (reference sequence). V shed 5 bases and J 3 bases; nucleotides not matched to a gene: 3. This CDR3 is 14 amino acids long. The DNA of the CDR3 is TGTGCCAGCAGTCCTAGCGGGAACTACAATGAGCAGTTCTTC. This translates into CASSPSGNYNEQFF. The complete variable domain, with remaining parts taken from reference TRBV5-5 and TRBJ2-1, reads DAGVTQSPTHLIKTRGQQVTLRCSPISGHKSVSWYQQVLGQGPQFIFQYYEKEERGRGNFPDRFSARQFPNYSSELNVNALLLGDSALYLCASSPSGNYNEQFFGPGTRLTVL.

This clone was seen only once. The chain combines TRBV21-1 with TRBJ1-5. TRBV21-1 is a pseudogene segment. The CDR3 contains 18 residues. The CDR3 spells CASIHLRGTSRRNQPQHF. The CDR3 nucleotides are TGTGCCAGCATCCACCTTAGAGGGACTTCAAGGCGCAATCAGCCCCAGCATTTT.

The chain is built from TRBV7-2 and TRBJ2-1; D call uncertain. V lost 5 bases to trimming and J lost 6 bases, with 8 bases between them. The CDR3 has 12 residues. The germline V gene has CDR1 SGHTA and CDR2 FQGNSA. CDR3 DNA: TGTGCCAGCAGCCGTGACTTCAATGAGCAGTTCTTC. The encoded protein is CASSRDFNEQFF.

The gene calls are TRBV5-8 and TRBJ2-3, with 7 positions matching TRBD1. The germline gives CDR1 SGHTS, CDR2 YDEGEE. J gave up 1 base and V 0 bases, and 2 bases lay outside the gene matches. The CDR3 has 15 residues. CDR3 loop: CASSLGQGGTDTQYF. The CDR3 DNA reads TGTGCCAGCAGCTTGGGACAGGGTGGCACAGATACGCAGTATTTT.

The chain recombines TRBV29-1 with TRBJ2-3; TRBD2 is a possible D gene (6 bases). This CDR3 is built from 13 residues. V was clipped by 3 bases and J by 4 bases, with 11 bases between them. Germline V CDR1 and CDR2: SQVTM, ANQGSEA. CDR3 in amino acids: CSVDAGLSDTQYF. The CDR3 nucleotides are TGCAGCGTTGACGCGGGACTTTCAGATACGCAGTATTTT.

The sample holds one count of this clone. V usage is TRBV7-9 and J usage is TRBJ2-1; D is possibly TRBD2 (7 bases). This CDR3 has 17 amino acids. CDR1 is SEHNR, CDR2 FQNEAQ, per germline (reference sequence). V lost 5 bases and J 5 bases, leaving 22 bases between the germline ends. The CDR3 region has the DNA TGTGCCAGCAGCCCCCGCGTAGGGGGGAGGGGTCACAATGAGCAGTTCTTC. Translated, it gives CASSPRVGGRGHNEQFF.

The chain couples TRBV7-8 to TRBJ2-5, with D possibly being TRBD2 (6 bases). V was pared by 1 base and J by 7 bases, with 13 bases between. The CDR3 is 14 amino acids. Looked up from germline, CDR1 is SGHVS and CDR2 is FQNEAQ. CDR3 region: CASSLGRAEGTQYF. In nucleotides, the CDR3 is TGTGCCAGCAGCTTAGGACGGGCGGAGGGGACCCAGTACTTC. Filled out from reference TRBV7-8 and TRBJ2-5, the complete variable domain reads GAGVSQSPRYKVAKRGQDVALRCDPISGHVSLFWYQQALGQGPEFLTYFQNEAQLDKSGLPSDRFFAERPEGSVSTLKIQRTQQEDSAVYLCASSLGRAEGTQYFGPGTRLLVL.

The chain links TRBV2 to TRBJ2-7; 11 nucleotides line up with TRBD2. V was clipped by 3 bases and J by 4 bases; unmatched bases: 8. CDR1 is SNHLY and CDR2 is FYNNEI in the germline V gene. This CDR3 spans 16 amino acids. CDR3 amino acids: CASSDRETSGKYEQYF. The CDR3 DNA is TGTGCCAGCAGTGACAGGGAGACTAGCGGGAAATACGAGCAGTACTTC.

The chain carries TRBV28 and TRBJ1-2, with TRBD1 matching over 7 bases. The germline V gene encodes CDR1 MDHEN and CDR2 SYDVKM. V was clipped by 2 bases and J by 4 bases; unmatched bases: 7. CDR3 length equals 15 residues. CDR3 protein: CASSLRTGVGYGYTF. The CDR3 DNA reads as TGTGCCAGCAGTTTAAGAACAGGGGTTGGCTATGGCTACACCTTC.

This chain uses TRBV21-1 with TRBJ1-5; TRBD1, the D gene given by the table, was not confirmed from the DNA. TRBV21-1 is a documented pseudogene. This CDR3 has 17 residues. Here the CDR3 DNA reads TGTGCCAGCAGCAAAAAGAGAGGGACAGGGGACAATCAGCCCCAGCATTTT. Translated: CASSKKRGTGDNQPQHF.

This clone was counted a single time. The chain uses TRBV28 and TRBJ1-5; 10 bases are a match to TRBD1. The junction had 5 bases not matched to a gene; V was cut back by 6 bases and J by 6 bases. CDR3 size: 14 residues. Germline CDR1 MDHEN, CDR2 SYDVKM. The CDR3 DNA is TGTGCCAGCAGGACGGACAGGGGGTCTCAGCCCCAGCATTTT. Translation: CASRTDRGSQPQHF.

The CDR3 DNA sequence: TGTGCCAGCAGCGAGGGACAGGACAACTATGGCTACACCTTC. Protein sequence: CASSEGQDNYGYTF. The chain couples TRBV5-4 to TRBJ1-2; 8 bases fit TRBD1. Unmatched junction bases numbered 4, after V lost 4 bases and J lost 2 bases. CDR3 length: 14 amino acids. Per the germline V gene, CDR1 is SGHNT and CDR2 is YYREEE (reference sequence).

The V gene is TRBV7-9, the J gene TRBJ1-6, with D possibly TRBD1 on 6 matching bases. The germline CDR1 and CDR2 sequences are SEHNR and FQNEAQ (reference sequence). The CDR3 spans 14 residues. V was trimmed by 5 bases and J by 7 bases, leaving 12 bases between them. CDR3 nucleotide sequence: TGTGCCAGCAGCCAGGGGTTTGAGAATTCACCCCTCCACTTT. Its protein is CASSQGFENSPLHF.

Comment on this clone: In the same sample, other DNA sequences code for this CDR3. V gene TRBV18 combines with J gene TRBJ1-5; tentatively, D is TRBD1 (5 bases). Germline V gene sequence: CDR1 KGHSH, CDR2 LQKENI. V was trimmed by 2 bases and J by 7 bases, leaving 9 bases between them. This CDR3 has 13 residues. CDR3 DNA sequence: TGTGCCAGCTCACCAGGGAGGGACCAGCCCCAGCATTTT. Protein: CASSPGRDQPQHF.